Described below is a single TCR beta chain sequence and its context. The data belong to a study of blood T cell repertoires in COVID-19. In the original analysis: Counts of nucleated cells, estimated from reference gene primer amplification, were obtained. This table comes from immunoSEQ multiplex PCR, and its TCRdb copy is limited to in-frame clones, with some not included. Clonal size and the V and J genes are those of that table, whereas D and trimming came from the DNA. The data hold about 49,000 clones, with 85% to 95% observed a single time. The source is a man between 60 and 75 years old with COVID-19, enrolled during active disease. The sample comprised peripheral blood.

CDR3 residues: CASSPRGLGYTF. The CDR3 DNA sequence: TGTGCCAGCAGTCCCAGGGGGCTCGGCTACACCTTC. This rearrangement joins TRBV6-5 to TRBJ1-2; 8 bases line up with TRBD1. In germline, CDR1 is MNHEY, CDR2 SVGAGI. This CDR3 is 12 amino acids long. V was clipped by 5 bases and J by 8 bases; unmatched bases: 4.